Listed below are T cell receptor beta chains from one sample, sequenced in a study of cytomegalovirus exposure and HLA in healthy donors. Repertoires were generated with immunoSEQ multiplex PCR, while TCRdb's copy carries only in-frame clones and drops some. In the table there are about 190,000 clones, about 69% of which are singletons. Sequencing was performed on PBMCs. Receptor source: a man under 40 in good health and CMV-seropositive. CDR3s include the opening cysteine and the closing phenylalanine or tryptophan. The order of the fields is CDR3 protein, CDR3 DNA, clone size, V gene, CDR3 length, J gene, D gene. A D gene is named only where the DNA matches it firmly. Only part of the rows carry a size: once, few, many, or a class if the clone is expanded.

CDR3aa: CASSGGGKQFF; CDR3nt: TGTGCCAGCAGTGGGGGGGGGAAGCAGTTCTTC; abundance: .; v_gene: TRBV7-9; len: 11; j_gene: TRBJ2-1; d_gene: TRBD2
CDR3aa: CASSDHNLYEQYF; CDR3nt: TGTGCCAGCAGTGATCACAACCTCTACGAGCAGTACTTC; abundance: .; v_gene: TRBV6-1; len: 13; j_gene: TRBJ2-7; d_gene: .
CDR3aa: CATGLVTETQYF; CDR3nt: TGTGCTACAGGGCTCGTTACAGAGACCCAGTACTTC; abundance: .; v_gene: TRBV6-1; len: 12; j_gene: TRBJ2-5; d_gene: .
CDR3aa: CASTTRDRAYEQYF; CDR3nt: TGTGCCAGCACTACTCGGGACAGGGCCTACGAGCAGTACTTC; abundance: .; v_gene: TRBV2; len: 14; j_gene: TRBJ2-7; d_gene: TRBD1
CDR3aa: CASSFWGAGELFF; CDR3nt: TGTGCCAGCAGTTTTTGGGGGGCCGGGGAGCTGTTTTTT; abundance: .; v_gene: TRBV27; len: 13; j_gene: TRBJ2-2; d_gene: .
CDR3aa: CASSSALGTGGGYYGYTF; CDR3nt: TGTGCCAGCAGTTCCGCCCTTGGGACAGGGGGCGGGTACTATGGCTACACCTTC; abundance: .; v_gene: TRBV27; len: 18; j_gene: TRBJ1-2; d_gene: TRBD1
CDR3aa: CASSLASESKKNF; CDR3nt: TGTGCCAGTAGTCTCGCCTCCGAGTCCAAAAAGAATTTT; abundance: once; v_gene: TRBV19; len: 13; j_gene: TRBJ2-3; d_gene: .
CDR3aa: CASMWRDQETQYF; CDR3nt: TGTGCCAGTATGTGGCGGGACCAAGAGACCCAGTACTTC; abundance: few; v_gene: TRBV7-2; len: 13; j_gene: TRBJ2-5; d_gene: .
CDR3aa: CSVEGESPSSYNEQFF; CDR3nt: TGCAGCGTTGAAGGCGAATCCCCGAGCTCCTACAATGAGCAGTTCTTC; abundance: few; v_gene: TRBV29-1; len: 16; j_gene: TRBJ2-1; d_gene: .
CDR3aa: CASSSFSSYNSPLHF; CDR3nt: TGTGCCAGCAGTTCTTTTAGCTCCTATAATTCACCCCTCCACTTT; abundance: .; v_gene: TRBV27; len: 15; j_gene: TRBJ1-6; d_gene: .
CDR3aa: CASRASGRTGELFF; CDR3nt: TGTGCCAGTAGAGCAAGCGGGAGAACCGGGGAGCTGTTTTTT; abundance: .; v_gene: TRBV19; len: 14; j_gene: TRBJ2-2; d_gene: TRBD2
CDR3aa: CASSQAGGNTEAFF; CDR3nt: TGCGCCAGCAGCCAAGCAGGGGGGAACACTGAAGCTTTCTTT; abundance: few; v_gene: TRBV4-1; len: 14; j_gene: TRBJ1-1; d_gene: TRBD1
CDR3aa: CASSLALAGAYEQYF; CDR3nt: TGCGCCAGCAGCTTGGCACTAGCGGGTGCCTACGAGCAGTACTTC; abundance: .; v_gene: TRBV5-1; len: 15; j_gene: TRBJ2-7; d_gene: TRBD2